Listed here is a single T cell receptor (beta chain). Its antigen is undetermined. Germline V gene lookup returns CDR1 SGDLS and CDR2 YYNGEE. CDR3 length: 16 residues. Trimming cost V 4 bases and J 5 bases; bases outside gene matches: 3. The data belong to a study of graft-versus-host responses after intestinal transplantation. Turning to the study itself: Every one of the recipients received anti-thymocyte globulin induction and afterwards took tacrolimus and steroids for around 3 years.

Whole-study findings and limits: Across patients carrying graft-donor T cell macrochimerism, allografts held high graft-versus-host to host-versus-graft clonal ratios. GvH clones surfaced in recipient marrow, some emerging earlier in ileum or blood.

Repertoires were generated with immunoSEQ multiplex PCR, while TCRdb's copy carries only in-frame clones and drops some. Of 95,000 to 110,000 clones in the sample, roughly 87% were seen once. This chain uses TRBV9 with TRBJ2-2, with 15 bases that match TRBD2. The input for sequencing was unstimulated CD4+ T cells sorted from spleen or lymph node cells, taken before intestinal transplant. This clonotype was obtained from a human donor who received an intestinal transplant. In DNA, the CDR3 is TGTGCCAGCAGCAAAGGACTAGCGGGAGGGACCGGGGAGCTGTTTTTT. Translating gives CASSKGLAGGTGELFF.